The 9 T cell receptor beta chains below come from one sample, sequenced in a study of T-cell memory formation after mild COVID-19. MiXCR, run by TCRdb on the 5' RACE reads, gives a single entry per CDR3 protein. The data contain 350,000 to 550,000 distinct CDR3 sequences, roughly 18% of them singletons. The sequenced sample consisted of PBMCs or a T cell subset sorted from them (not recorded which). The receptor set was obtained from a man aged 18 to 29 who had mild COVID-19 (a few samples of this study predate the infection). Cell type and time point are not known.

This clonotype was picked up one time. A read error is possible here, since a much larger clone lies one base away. DNA of the CDR3: TGTGCCAGCAGCCCCGGGACAGTGGAAGAGACCCAGTACTTC. It specifies CASSPGTVEETQYF. The rearrangement links TRBV6-2 or TRBV6-3 to TRBJ2-5, with 7 bases fitting TRBD1. The CDR3 spans 14 residues. Losses at the gene ends were 6 bases for V and 3 bases for J; bases not matched to a gene: 7. Germline CDR1 is MNHEY and CDR2 is SVGEGT.

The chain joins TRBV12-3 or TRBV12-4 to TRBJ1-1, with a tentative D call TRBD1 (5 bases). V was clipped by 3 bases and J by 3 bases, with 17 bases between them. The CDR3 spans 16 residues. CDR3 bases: TGTGCCAGCAGTTTGGGGCGCGGGGCATGGGACACTGAAGCTTTCTTT. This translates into CASSLGRGAWDTEAFF.

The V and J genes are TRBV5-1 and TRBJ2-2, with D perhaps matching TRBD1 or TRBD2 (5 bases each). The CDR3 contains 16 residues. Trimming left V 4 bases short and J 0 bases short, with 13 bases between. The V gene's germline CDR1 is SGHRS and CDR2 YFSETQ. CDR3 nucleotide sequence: TGCGCCAGCAGCATGGAGGTGGGGGCGAACACCGGGGAGCTGTTTTTT. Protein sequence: CASSMEVGANTGELFF.

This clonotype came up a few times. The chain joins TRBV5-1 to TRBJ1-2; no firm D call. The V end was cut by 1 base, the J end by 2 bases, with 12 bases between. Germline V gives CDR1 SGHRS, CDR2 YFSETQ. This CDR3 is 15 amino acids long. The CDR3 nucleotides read TGCGCCAGCAGCTTGTATGGGGAGCCGAACTATGGCTACACCTTC. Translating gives CASSLYGEPNYGYTF.

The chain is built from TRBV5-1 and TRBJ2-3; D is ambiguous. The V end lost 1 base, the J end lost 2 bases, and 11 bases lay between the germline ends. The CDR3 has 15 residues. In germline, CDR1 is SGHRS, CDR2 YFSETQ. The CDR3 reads CASSLSSYYTDTQYF. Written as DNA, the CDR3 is TGCGCCAGCAGCTTGTCGTCCTATTACACAGATACGCAGTATTTT.

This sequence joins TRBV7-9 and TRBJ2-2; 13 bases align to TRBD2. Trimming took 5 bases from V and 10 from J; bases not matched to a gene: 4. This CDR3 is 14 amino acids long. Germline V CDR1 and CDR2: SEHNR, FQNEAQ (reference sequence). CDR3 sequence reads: CASSKGTSGAELFF. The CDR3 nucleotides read TGTGCCAGCAGCAAGGGGACTAGCGGGGCGGAGCTGTTTTTT. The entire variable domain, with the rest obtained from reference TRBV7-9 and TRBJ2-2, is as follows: DTGVSQNPRHKITKRGQNVTFRCDPISEHNRLYWYRQTLGQGPEFLTYFQNEAQLEKSRLLSDRFSAERPKGSFSTLEIQRTEQGDSAMYLCASSKGTSGAELFFGEGSRLTVL.

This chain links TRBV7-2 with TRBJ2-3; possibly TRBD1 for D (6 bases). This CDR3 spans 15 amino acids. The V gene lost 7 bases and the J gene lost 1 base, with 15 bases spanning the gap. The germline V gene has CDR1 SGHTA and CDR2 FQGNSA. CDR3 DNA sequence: TGTGCCAGCACCAAACCGGGACACCGCACAGATACGCAGTATTTT. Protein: CASTKPGHRTDTQYF.

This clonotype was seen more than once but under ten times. The chain's CDR3 is CASSQDFEEIAKNIQYF. The CDR3 DNA sequence: TGCGCCAGCAGCCAAGATTTCGAGGAGATAGCCAAAAACATTCAGTACTTC. This chain links TRBV4-3 with TRBJ2-4, with D hard to call. V was cut by 0 bases and J by 0 bases, with 12 bases left in between. The CDR3 extends over 17 amino acids. Germline V gene data show CDR1 as LGHNA and CDR2 as YSLEER.

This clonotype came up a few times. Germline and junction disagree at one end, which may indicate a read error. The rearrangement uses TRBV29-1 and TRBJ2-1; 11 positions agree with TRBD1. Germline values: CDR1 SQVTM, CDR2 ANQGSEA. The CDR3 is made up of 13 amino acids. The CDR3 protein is CSVEGQGAGEQFF. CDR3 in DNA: TGCAGCGTGGAAGGACAGGGGGCCGGGGAGCAGTTCTTC.